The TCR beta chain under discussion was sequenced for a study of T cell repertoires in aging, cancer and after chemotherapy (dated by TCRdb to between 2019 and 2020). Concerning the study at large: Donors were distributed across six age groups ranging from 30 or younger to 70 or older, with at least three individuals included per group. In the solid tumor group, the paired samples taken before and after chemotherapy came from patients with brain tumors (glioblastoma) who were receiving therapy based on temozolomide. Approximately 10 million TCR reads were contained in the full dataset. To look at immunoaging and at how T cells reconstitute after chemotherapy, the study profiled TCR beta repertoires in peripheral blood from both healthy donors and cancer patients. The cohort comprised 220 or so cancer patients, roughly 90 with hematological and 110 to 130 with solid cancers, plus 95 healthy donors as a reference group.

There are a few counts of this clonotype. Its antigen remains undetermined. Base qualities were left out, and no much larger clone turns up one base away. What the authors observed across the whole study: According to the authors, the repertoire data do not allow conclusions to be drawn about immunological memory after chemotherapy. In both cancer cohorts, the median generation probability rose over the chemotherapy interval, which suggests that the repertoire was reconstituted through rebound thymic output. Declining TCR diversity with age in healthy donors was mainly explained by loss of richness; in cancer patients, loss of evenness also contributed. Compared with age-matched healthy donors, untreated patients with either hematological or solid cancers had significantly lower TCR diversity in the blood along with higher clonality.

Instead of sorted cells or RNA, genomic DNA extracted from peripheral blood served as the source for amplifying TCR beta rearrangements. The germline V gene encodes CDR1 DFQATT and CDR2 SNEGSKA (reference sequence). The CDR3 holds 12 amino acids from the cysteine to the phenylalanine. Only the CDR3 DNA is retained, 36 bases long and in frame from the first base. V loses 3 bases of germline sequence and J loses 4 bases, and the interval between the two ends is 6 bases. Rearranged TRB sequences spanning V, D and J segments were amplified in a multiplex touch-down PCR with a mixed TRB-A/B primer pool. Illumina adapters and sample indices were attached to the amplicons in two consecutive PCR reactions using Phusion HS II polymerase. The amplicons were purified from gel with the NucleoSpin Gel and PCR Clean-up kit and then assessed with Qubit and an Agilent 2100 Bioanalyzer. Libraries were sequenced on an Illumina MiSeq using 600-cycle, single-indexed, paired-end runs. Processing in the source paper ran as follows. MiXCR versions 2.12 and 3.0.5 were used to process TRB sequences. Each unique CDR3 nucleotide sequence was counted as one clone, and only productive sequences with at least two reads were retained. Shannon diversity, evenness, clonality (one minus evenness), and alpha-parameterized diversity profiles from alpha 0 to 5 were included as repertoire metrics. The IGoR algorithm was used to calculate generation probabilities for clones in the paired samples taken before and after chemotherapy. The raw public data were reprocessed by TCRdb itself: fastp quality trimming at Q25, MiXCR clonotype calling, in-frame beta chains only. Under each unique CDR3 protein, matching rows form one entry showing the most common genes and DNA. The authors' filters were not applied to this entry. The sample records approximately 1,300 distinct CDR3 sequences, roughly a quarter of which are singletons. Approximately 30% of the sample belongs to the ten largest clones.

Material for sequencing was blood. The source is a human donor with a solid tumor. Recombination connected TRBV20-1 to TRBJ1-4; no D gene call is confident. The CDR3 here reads CSASRDNEKLFF. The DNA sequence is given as TGCAGTGCTAGTAGGGATAATGAAAAACTGTTTTTT.